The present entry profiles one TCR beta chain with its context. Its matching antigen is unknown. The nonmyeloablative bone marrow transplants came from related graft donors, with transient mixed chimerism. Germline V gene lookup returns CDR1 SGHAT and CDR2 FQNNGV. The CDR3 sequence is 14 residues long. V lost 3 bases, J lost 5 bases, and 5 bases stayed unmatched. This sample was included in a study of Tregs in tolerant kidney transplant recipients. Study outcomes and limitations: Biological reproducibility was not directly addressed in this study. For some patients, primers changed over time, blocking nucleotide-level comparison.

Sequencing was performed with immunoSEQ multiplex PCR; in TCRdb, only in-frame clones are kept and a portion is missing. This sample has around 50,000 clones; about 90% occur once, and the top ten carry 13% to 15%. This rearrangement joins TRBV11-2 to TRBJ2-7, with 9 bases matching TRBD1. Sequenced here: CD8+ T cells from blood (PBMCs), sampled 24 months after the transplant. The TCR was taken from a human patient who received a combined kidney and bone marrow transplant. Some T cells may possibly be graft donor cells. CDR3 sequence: CASSLGTGLDEQYF. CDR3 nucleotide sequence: TGTGCCAGCAGCTTGGGGACAGGGTTGGACGAGCAGTACTTC.